Listed below are T cell receptor beta chains from one sample, sequenced in a study of cytomegalovirus exposure and HLA in healthy donors. The assay was immunoSEQ multiplex PCR, and TCRdb's table has in-frame clones only and misses some. The sample shows 200,000 to 250,000 clones, 83% of them seen only once. The material sequenced was PBMCs. The source is a girl aged 10 to 17 in good health and CMV-seronegative. The CDR3 runs from the conserved cysteine through the conserved F or W. A D gene is named only where the DNA matches it firmly. Clone size appears in some rows only: once, few, many, or a class for an expanded clone.

.,TRBV5-1,TRBJ2-1,.,CASSLAGELNEQFF,TGCGCCAGCAGCTTGGCGGGAGAACTGAATGAGCAGTTCTTC
.,TRBV27,TRBJ1-1,TRBD1,CASSPQGTGVEAFF,TGTGCCAGCAGTCCCCAGGGGACAGGAGTTGAAGCTTTCTTT
once,TRBV19,TRBJ1-6,.,CASSFQGSASPLHF,TGTGCCAGTAGTTTCCAGGGGAGTGCTTCACCCCTCCACTTT
once,TRBV5-6,TRBJ2-7,.,CASSPDPGFYEQYF,TGTGCCAGCAGCCCCGATCCAGGATTCTACGAGCAGTACTTC
.,TRBV30,TRBJ1-3,TRBD1,CAWSRTGGNTIYF,TGTGCCTGGAGTCGGACAGGGGGAAACACCATATATTTT
.,TRBV6-1,TRBJ2-1,.,CASSEDLLGSRRFF,TGTGCCAGCAGTGAAGACCTTTTGGGGAGTCGGCGGTTCTTC
.,TRBV28,TRBJ1-5,.,CASSPQVSIRNQPQHF,TGTGCCAGCAGTCCACAGGTTTCGATTCGCAATCAGCCCCAGCATTTT
.,TRBV5-1,TRBJ2-1,.,CASSLAGSSYNEQFF,TGCGCCAGCAGCTTGGCCGGGAGTAGTTACAATGAGCAGTTCTTC
.,TRBV11-2,TRBJ1-2,.,CASSSAGFGYTF,TGTGCCAGCAGCTCCGCAGGATTTGGCTACACCTTC
.,TRBV7-9,TRBJ2-5,.,CATGGAMLGTQYF,TGTGCCACCGGCGGGGCAATGTTGGGGACCCAGTACTTC
.,TRBV18,TRBJ2-6,.,CASSLDYLGANVLTF,TGTGCCAGCTCACTTGACTATCTAGGGGCCAACGTCCTGACTTTC
.,TRBV6-1,TRBJ1-1,.,CASSEWTATNTEAFF,TGTGCCAGCAGTGAATGGACAGCCACAAACACTGAAGCTTTCTTT
.,TRBV2,TRBJ2-3,TRBD1,CASANRGYSADTQYF,TGTGCCAGTGCCAACAGGGGCTATTCCGCAGATACGCAGTATTTT
.,TRBV7-3,TRBJ2-2,.,CASSLFLSGELFF,TGTGCCAGCAGCTTGTTCTTGTCCGGGGAGCTGTTTTTT
few,TRBV4-3,TRBJ2-7,.,CASSLHEGNYEQYF,TGCGCCAGCAGCCTTCACGAGGGTAACTACGAGCAGTACTTC
.,TRBV11-2,TRBJ2-5,TRBD2,CASSLGAGNQETQYF,TGTGCCAGCAGCTTGGGAGCGGGAAACCAAGAGACCCAGTACTTC
.,TRBV5-1,TRBJ2-1,TRBD1,CASSLDGQVSNEQFF,TGCGCCAGCAGCTTGGATGGACAGGTTAGCAATGAGCAGTTCTTC
few,TRBV4-1,TRBJ2-1,.,CASSQGGLVNNEQFF,TGCGCCAGCAGCCAAGGGGGACTGGTGAACAATGAGCAGTTCTTC
.,TRBV30,TRBJ1-2,TRBD1,CAWSVYGTGSAGYTF,TGTGCCTGGAGTGTTTATGGGACAGGCAGCGCTGGCTACACCTTC
.,TRBV9,TRBJ2-1,TRBD1,CASSVGDRGLRNEQFF,TGTGCCAGCAGCGTAGGCGACAGGGGGTTAAGGAATGAGCAGTTCTTC
.,TRBV7-6,TRBJ2-7,TRBD1,CASSPRDSSYEQYF,TGTGCCAGCAGCCCCCGGGACAGCTCCTACGAGCAGTACTTC
.,TRBV7-2,TRBJ2-5,TRBD2,CASSLGLAGETQYF,TGTGCCAGCAGCTTAGGACTAGCGGGAGAGACCCAGTACTTC
.,TRBV25-1,TRBJ2-3,TRBD2,CASSAPGLGADTQYF,TGTGCCAGCAGTGCCCCGGGACTAGGGGCAGATACGCAGTATTTT
.,TRBV6-5,TRBJ1-1,.,CASSYSIGTGEAFF,TGTGCCAGCAGTTACTCGATAGGCACAGGCGAAGCTTTCTTT
once,TRBV6-1,TRBJ2-3,TRBD2,CASRGLGDTDTQYF,TGTGCCAGCAGGGGACTAGGAGACACAGATACGCAGTATTTT
.,TRBV2,TRBJ1-2,TRBD1,CASRSVRGPYGYTF,TGTGCCAGCAGGAGCGTCAGGGGGCCCTATGGCTACACCTTC
.,TRBV5-6,TRBJ2-1,.,CASTPGLTPVEQFF,TGTGCCAGCACCCCCGGACTTACCCCGGTTGAGCAGTTCTTC
once,TRBV7-8,TRBJ2-7,TRBD1,CASSAGTGLTYEQYF,TGTGCCAGCAGCGCGGGGACAGGGCTCACCTACGAGCAGTACTTC
.,TRBV29-1,TRBJ2-3,TRBD1,CSVVDRGSTDTQYF,TGCAGCGTTGTAGACAGGGGGAGCACAGATACGCAGTATTTT
.,TRBV7-9,TRBJ2-5,.,CASSLAGGETQYF,TGTGCCAGCAGCTTAGCCGGGGGAGAGACCCAGTACTTC
few,TRBV7-9,TRBJ2-3,TRBD2,CASSPTGTSNSDTQYF,TGTGCCAGCAGCCCAACCGGGACTAGTAATTCAGATACGCAGTATTTT
.,TRBV5-6,TRBJ2-3,TRBD2,CASSLVSGGSAQYF,TGTGCCAGCAGCTTGGTCAGCGGGGGATCGGCGCAGTATTTT
.,TRBV11-2,TRBJ1-1,.,CASSLVGSTEAFF,TGTGCCAGCAGCTTAGTTGGGAGCACTGAAGCTTTCTTT
once,TRBV5-4,TRBJ2-2,TRBD2,CASSGTSGGRTGELFF,TGTGCCAGCAGCGGCACTAGCGGGGGACGCACCGGGGAGCTGTTTTTT
few,TRBV2,TRBJ1-4,.,CASSLDPNEKLFF,TGTGCCAGCAGTCTAGACCCTAATGAAAAACTGTTTTTT
.,TRBV7-9,TRBJ1-4,.,CASSLGRGQYNEKLFF,TGTGCCAGCAGCTTGGGCAGGGGCCAATATAATGAAAAACTGTTTTTT
once,TRBV5-1,TRBJ2-7,TRBD2,CASSLGTSGARDYEQYF,TGCGCCAGCAGCTTAGGGACTAGCGGCGCTCGTGACTACGAGCAGTACTTC
.,TRBV28,TRBJ1-5,.,CASSLVSGSGVNQPQHF,TGTGCCAGCAGTTTGGTTTCTGGTTCAGGGGTGAATCAGCCCCAGCATTTT
once,TRBV7-2,TRBJ1-2,.,CASIPWGYRESGGYTF,TGTGCCAGCATCCCGTGGGGATATCGGGAGTCAGGTGGCTACACCTTC
.,TRBV6-5,TRBJ1-1,.,CASSTASAEAFF,TGTGCCAGCAGCACCGCGAGCGCTGAAGCTTTCTTT
.,TRBV5-1,TRBJ1-2,.,CASSSKGGTNGYTF,TGCGCCAGCAGCTCCAAGGGAGGGACTAATGGCTACACCTTC
once,TRBV28,TRBJ2-7,TRBD2,CASSFRTSGTTYEQYF,TGTGCCAGCAGTTTTCGGACTAGCGGGACGACCTACGAGCAGTACTTC
.,TRBV27,TRBJ2-7,.,CASRERESEQYF,TGTGCCAGCAGAGAACGGGAGTCTGAGCAGTACTTC
.,TRBV11-2,TRBJ2-7,.,CASSSGGIGISYEQYF,TGTGCCAGCAGCTCAGGGGGGATCGGCATCTCCTACGAGCAGTACTTC
.,TRBV10-3,TRBJ2-7,TRBD1,CAISRTGAYEQYF,TGTGCCATCAGCAGGACAGGTGCCTACGAGCAGTACTTC
.,TRBV27,TRBJ1-6,.,CASSSLNKGSPLHF,TGTGCCAGCAGTTCACTTAATAAGGGGTCACCCCTCCACTTT
.,TRBV9,TRBJ1-2,TRBD1,CASSRTGQGSNYGYTF,TGTGCCAGCAGTCGGACGGGACAGGGATCTAACTATGGCTACACCTTC
.,TRBV7-9,TRBJ2-1,.,CSSSYARGSSYNEQFF,TGTTCCAGCAGCTATGCAAGGGGGAGCTCCTACAATGAGCAGTTCTTC
.,TRBV9,TRBJ1-3,TRBD1,CASSAGQGGNTIYF,TGTGCCAGCAGCGCCGGACAGGGGGGAAACACCATATATTTT
.,TRBV5-1,TRBJ2-3,TRBD1,CASSNGTGHTDTQYF,TGCGCCAGCAGCAACGGGACAGGCCACACAGATACGCAGTATTTT